A selection of T cell receptor beta chains follows, all from one sample in a study of T cell responses to AZD1222 COVID-19 vaccine. This table comes from immunoSEQ multiplex PCR, and its TCRdb copy is limited to in-frame clones, with some not included. The table has over 150,000 clones, 88% seen once. Specimen: peripheral blood, collected 28 days after the second AZD1222 dose. All receptors derive from an adult who received the AZD1222 COVID-19 vaccine. The CDR3 runs from the conserved cysteine through the conserved F or W. D genes are given only for firm matches. Some rows mark clone size as missing; the rest say once, few, many or name a class of expanded clone.

CDR3nt: TGTGCCAGCCAATATGGGCAGGGAGCGAACTATGGCTACACCTTC
CDR3aa: CASQYGQGANYGYTF
j_gene: TRBJ1-2
v_gene: TRBV18
d_gene: -
abundance: -

CDR3nt: TGTGCCAGTAGTAAACCGGGACTCAACAATGAGCAGTTCTTC
CDR3aa: CASSKPGLNNEQFF
j_gene: TRBJ2-1
v_gene: TRBV19
d_gene: -
abundance: few

CDR3nt: TGTGCCGGACAGGGGAGGTACACCGGGGAGCTGTTTTTT
CDR3aa: CAGQGRYTGELFF
j_gene: TRBJ2-2
v_gene: TRBV2
d_gene: TRBD1
abundance: -

CDR3nt: TGTGCCAGCAGTGAAGCGGGGCAGTATGGCTACACCTTC
CDR3aa: CASSEAGQYGYTF
j_gene: TRBJ1-2
v_gene: TRBV6-1
d_gene: -
abundance: few

CDR3nt: TGTGCCAGCAGCCCCCAATGGCGGGCCGACTCCTACGAGCAGTACTTC
CDR3aa: CASSPQWRADSYEQYF
j_gene: TRBJ2-7
v_gene: TRBV7-3
d_gene: -
abundance: -

CDR3nt: TGTGCCAGCAGTTACGACAGGGCAGAGACCCAGTACTTC
CDR3aa: CASSYDRAETQYF
j_gene: TRBJ2-5
v_gene: TRBV7-8
d_gene: TRBD1
abundance: -

CDR3nt: TGTGCCAGCAGTGGGACAGGGGCCGAATCATTT
CDR3aa: CASSGTGAESF
j_gene: TRBJ1-5
v_gene: TRBV2
d_gene: TRBD1
abundance: -

CDR3nt: TGTGCCAGCTCACCAGGTGTGGCCTACGAGCAGTACTTC
CDR3aa: CASSPGVAYEQYF
j_gene: TRBJ2-7
v_gene: TRBV18
d_gene: -
abundance: -

CDR3nt: TGCGCCAGCAGCCAAGAGGACTGGGATACGCAGTATTTT
CDR3aa: CASSQEDWDTQYF
j_gene: TRBJ2-3
v_gene: TRBV4-3
d_gene: -
abundance: -

CDR3nt: TGTGCCAGCAGCTCCTGGCGGGGGTCAAACACCGGGGAGCTGTTTTTT
CDR3aa: CASSSWRGSNTGELFF
j_gene: TRBJ2-2
v_gene: TRBV7-9
d_gene: TRBD2
abundance: -

CDR3nt: TGTGCCAGCAGCCGGGACCTCCCGAACACCGGGGAGCTGTTTTTT
CDR3aa: CASSRDLPNTGELFF
j_gene: TRBJ2-2
v_gene: TRBV6-5
d_gene: -
abundance: -

CDR3nt: TGCGCCAGCAGCCTCGGAAGGGGAGGGGAGCCCCAGCATTTT
CDR3aa: CASSLGRGGEPQHF
j_gene: TRBJ1-5
v_gene: TRBV4-1
d_gene: -
abundance: -

CDR3nt: TGCGCCAGCAGCTTACAGGGCAGGGGCTTTCGAGGGAACACTGAAGCTTTCTTT
CDR3aa: CASSLQGRGFRGNTEAFF
j_gene: TRBJ1-1
v_gene: TRBV5-1
d_gene: -
abundance: once

CDR3nt: TGTGCCAGCAGCTTAGGGGACAGTGGAGAGCAGTACTTC
CDR3aa: CASSLGDSGEQYF
j_gene: TRBJ2-7
v_gene: TRBV7-9
d_gene: TRBD1
abundance: -

CDR3nt: TGCGCCAGCAGCTCGACGACCGAGCAGTACTTC
CDR3aa: CASSSTTEQYF
j_gene: TRBJ2-7
v_gene: TRBV5-1
d_gene: -
abundance: once

CDR3nt: TGTGCCTGGAGTGGGGGCCAGAGTGACTATGGCTACACCTTC
CDR3aa: CAWSGGQSDYGYTF
j_gene: TRBJ1-2
v_gene: TRBV30
d_gene: -
abundance: -

CDR3nt: TGTGCCACCTCGGGACAGGAGGAGACTGAAGCTTTCTTT
CDR3aa: CATSGQEETEAFF
j_gene: TRBJ1-1
v_gene: TRBV10-3
d_gene: TRBD1
abundance: -

CDR3nt: TGTGCCAGCACCCAAGGGGACAGGGGCAACTATGGCTACACCTTC
CDR3aa: CASTQGDRGNYGYTF
j_gene: TRBJ1-2
v_gene: TRBV11-2
d_gene: TRBD1
abundance: -

CDR3nt: TGTGCCAGCAGCTTAACCCCCAGACCAACTGGGGCCAACGTCCTGACTTTC
CDR3aa: CASSLTPRPTGANVLTF
j_gene: TRBJ2-6
v_gene: TRBV7-3
d_gene: -
abundance: -

CDR3nt: TGTGCTAGTGGCTCCGGACAGCACTCTGGAAACACCATATATTTT
CDR3aa: CASGSGQHSGNTIYF
j_gene: TRBJ1-3
v_gene: TRBV12-5
d_gene: -
abundance: -

CDR3nt: TGTGCCAGTAGTTCCCCCCACCCGGGACAGGGGGTGGAAAAACTGTTTTTT
CDR3aa: CASSSPHPGQGVEKLFF
j_gene: TRBJ1-4
v_gene: TRBV19
d_gene: TRBD1
abundance: -

CDR3nt: TGTGCCAGCACCCGAGGAGAGTCAATCAATGAGCAGTTCTTC
CDR3aa: CASTRGESINEQFF
j_gene: TRBJ2-1
v_gene: TRBV3-1/TRBV3-2
d_gene: -
abundance: -

CDR3nt: TGTGCCAGCTCACCGAACCGCCCTCGCACAGATACGCAGTATTTT
CDR3aa: CASSPNRPRTDTQYF
j_gene: TRBJ2-3
v_gene: TRBV18
d_gene: -
abundance: -

CDR3nt: TGTGCCAGCAGCCTAACGAGGGGCCAGCGCCGAGGTGAAAAACTGTTTTTT
CDR3aa: CASSLTRGQRRGEKLFF
j_gene: TRBJ1-4
v_gene: TRBV6-2/TRBV6-3
d_gene: -
abundance: -

CDR3nt: TGTGCCAGCAGAAACGGGGGTACTGGAAACACCATATATTTT
CDR3aa: CASRNGGTGNTIYF
j_gene: TRBJ1-3
v_gene: TRBV7-8
d_gene: -
abundance: -

CDR3nt: TGCAGCGTTCTCCCGACAGGGATCCTATCGGGTGAAGCTTTCTTT
CDR3aa: CSVLPTGILSGEAFF
j_gene: TRBJ1-1
v_gene: TRBV29-1
d_gene: TRBD1
abundance: -

CDR3nt: TGTGCCAGCCAGCGGGGGGGCGAAGAGACCCAGTACTTC
CDR3aa: CASQRGGEETQYF
j_gene: TRBJ2-5
v_gene: TRBV11-2
d_gene: TRBD2
abundance: -

CDR3nt: TGTGCCAGCAGCGCCCGCACAGATACGCAGTATTTT
CDR3aa: CASSARTDTQYF
j_gene: TRBJ2-3
v_gene: TRBV9
d_gene: -
abundance: many

CDR3nt: TGTGCCACCTGTACGGAGCGGGGGGCGAACACCGGGGAGCTGTTTTTT
CDR3aa: CATCTERGANTGELFF
j_gene: TRBJ2-2
v_gene: TRBV10-3
d_gene: TRBD2
abundance: -

CDR3nt: TGTGCCAGCAGTTCCAGACTAGGACAGGGAAAAGAAAAACTGTTTTTT
CDR3aa: CASSSRLGQGKEKLFF
j_gene: TRBJ1-4
v_gene: TRBV6-5
d_gene: TRBD1
abundance: -

CDR3nt: TGCGCCAGCAGCCCGGGACAAGCCTATGGCTACACCTTC
CDR3aa: CASSPGQAYGYTF
j_gene: TRBJ1-2
v_gene: TRBV5-1
d_gene: -
abundance: few

CDR3nt: TGTGCCTGGACCGGTCTGGGCACTGAAGCTTTCTTT
CDR3aa: CAWTGLGTEAFF
j_gene: TRBJ1-1
v_gene: TRBV30
d_gene: -
abundance: -

CDR3nt: TGTGCTAGTGGTTTGGTTGGGACCCGGGACGCTGAAGCTTTCTTT
CDR3aa: CASGLVGTRDAEAFF
j_gene: TRBJ1-1
v_gene: TRBV12-5
d_gene: -
abundance: once

CDR3nt: TGTGCCAGCAGTTACGAGGGGGACGCTAACTATGGCTACACCTTC
CDR3aa: CASSYEGDANYGYTF
j_gene: TRBJ1-2
v_gene: TRBV6-6
d_gene: -
abundance: -

CDR3nt: TGTGCCAGCAGTGAAGCATTATCGGGACAGGGAAGCTCCTACGAGCAGTACTTC
CDR3aa: CASSEALSGQGSSYEQYF
j_gene: TRBJ2-7
v_gene: TRBV6-1
d_gene: TRBD1
abundance: -

CDR3nt: TGCGCCAGCAGCCAAGAGGGGGGCAATTCACCCCTCCACTTT
CDR3aa: CASSQEGGNSPLHF
j_gene: TRBJ1-6
v_gene: TRBV4-1
d_gene: -
abundance: -

CDR3nt: TGTGCCAGCAGCCAACCCGGGAACCAAGAGACCCAGTACTTC
CDR3aa: CASSQPGNQETQYF
j_gene: TRBJ2-5
v_gene: TRBV13
d_gene: -
abundance: -

CDR3nt: TGTGCCAGCAGCTCAGGACTGTTTAATTCACCCCTCCACTTT
CDR3aa: CASSSGLFNSPLHF
j_gene: TRBJ1-6
v_gene: TRBV5-8
d_gene: -
abundance: -

CDR3nt: TGTGCCAGCAGCCAATCGCGGGACAGCTACTATGGCTACACCTTC
CDR3aa: CASSQSRDSYYGYTF
j_gene: TRBJ1-2
v_gene: TRBV16
d_gene: TRBD1
abundance: -

CDR3nt: TGTGCCAGCGCACGACAGCAAGAAGCTTTCTTT
CDR3aa: CASARQQEAFF
j_gene: TRBJ1-1
v_gene: TRBV6-5
d_gene: -
abundance: -

CDR3nt: TGTGCCAGCAGTTACTCGAAGGGGCCTGGTTCACCCCTCCACTTT
CDR3aa: CASSYSKGPGSPLHF
j_gene: TRBJ1-6
v_gene: TRBV6-5
d_gene: -
abundance: -

CDR3nt: TGTGCCAGCAGTTTGTGGGGGGGCAATCAGCCCCAGCATTTT
CDR3aa: CASSLWGGNQPQHF
j_gene: TRBJ1-5
v_gene: TRBV28
d_gene: -
abundance: -

CDR3nt: TGTGCCAGCAGCCAACCCGCCAGTACATATGGCTACACCTTC
CDR3aa: CASSQPASTYGYTF
j_gene: TRBJ1-2
v_gene: TRBV3-1/TRBV3-2
d_gene: -
abundance: -

CDR3nt: TGTGCCGCCGGGGGGGGAAACATTCAGTACTTC
CDR3aa: CAAGGGNIQYF
j_gene: TRBJ2-4
v_gene: TRBV30
d_gene: TRBD2
abundance: -